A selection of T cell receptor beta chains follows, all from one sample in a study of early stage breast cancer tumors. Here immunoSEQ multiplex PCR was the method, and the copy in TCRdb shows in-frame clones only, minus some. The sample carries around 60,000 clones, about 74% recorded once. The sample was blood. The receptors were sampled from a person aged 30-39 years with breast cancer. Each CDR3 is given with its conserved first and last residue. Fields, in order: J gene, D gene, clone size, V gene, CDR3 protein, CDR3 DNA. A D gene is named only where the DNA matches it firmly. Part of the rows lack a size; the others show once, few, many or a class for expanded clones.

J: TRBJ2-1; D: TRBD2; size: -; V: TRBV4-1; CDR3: CASSQAGTGGPWDEQFF; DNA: TGCGCCAGCAGCCAAGCGGGGACGGGAGGGCCCTGGGATGAGCAGTTCTTC
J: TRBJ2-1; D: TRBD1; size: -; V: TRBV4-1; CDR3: CASSPFPGQVKVRNEQFF; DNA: TGCGCCAGCAGCCCTTTCCCGGGACAGGTAAAGGTTAGGAATGAGCAGTTCTTC
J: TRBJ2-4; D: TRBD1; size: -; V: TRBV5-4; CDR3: CASSIKTGMRNIQYF; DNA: TGTGCCAGCAGCATAAAGACAGGGATGAGAAACATTCAGTACTTC
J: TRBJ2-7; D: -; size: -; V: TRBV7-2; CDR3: CASSLVGGTYSYEQYF; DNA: TGTGCCAGCAGCTTAGTAGGCGGGACTTACTCCTACGAGCAGTACTTC
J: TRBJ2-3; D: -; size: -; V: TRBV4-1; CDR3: CASSQVPTDTQYF; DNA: TGCGCCAGCAGCCAAGTTCCTACAGATACGCAGTATTTT
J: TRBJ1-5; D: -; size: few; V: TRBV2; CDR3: CASSDRANNQPQHF; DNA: TGTGCCAGCAGTGATAGGGCCAACAATCAGCCCCAGCATTTT
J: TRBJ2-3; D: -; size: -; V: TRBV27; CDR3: CASSLRFMGTQNTDTQYF; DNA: TGTGCCAGCAGTTTACGGTTTATGGGGACTCAAAACACAGATACGCAGTATTTT
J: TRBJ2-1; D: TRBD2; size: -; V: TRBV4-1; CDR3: CASSQELAGGSYNEQFF; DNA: TGCGCCAGCAGCCAAGAGCTAGCGGGGGGATCCTACAATGAGCAGTTCTTC
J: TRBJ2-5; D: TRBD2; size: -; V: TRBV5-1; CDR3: CASSSGLAETGETQYF; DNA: TGCGCCAGCAGCTCGGGACTAGCGGAGACGGGAGAGACCCAGTACTTC
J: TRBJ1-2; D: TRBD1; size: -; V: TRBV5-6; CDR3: CASSQDRDYGYTF; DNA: TGTGCCAGCAGCCAGGACAGGGACTATGGCTACACCTTC
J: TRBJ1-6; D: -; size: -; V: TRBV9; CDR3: CASSVEAGPSPLHF; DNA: TGTGCCAGCAGCGTAGAGGCGGGACCTTCACCCCTCCACTTT
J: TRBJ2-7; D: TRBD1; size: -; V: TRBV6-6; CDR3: CASSTPPDRAHEQYF; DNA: TGTGCCAGCAGTACCCCACCGGACAGGGCCCACGAGCAGTACTTC
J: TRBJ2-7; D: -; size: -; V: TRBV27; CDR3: CASSEGAFVLPGNF; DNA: TGTGCCAGCAGTGAAGGAGCATTTGTCCTCCCGGGCAACTTC
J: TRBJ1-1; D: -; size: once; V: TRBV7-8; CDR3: CASSSRLVGNTEAFF; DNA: TGTGCCAGCAGCTCTCGACTAGTGGGGAACACTGAAGCTTTCTTT
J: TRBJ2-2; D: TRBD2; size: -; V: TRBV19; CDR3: CASSTSGRFGELFF; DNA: TGTGCCAGTAGTACTAGCGGGAGGTTCGGGGAGCTGTTTTTT
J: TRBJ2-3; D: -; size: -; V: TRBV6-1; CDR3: CASLVPESTDTQYF; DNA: TGTGCCAGCCTCGTTCCAGAAAGCACAGATACGCAGTATTTT
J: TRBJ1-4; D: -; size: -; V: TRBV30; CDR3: CAWSFAQNEKLFF; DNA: TGTGCCTGGAGTTTTGCCCAAAATGAAAAACTGTTTTTT
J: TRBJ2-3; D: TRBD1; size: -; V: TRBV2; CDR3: CASLRGTGGEGSDTQYF; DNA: TGTGCCAGCCTTAGAGGAACAGGGGGCGAAGGGTCCGATACGCAGTATTTT
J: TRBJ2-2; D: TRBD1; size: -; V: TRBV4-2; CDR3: CASNQGASTGELFF; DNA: TGTGCCAGCAACCAGGGGGCGAGCACCGGGGAGCTGTTTTTT
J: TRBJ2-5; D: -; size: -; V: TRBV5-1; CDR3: CASSLGVDFPETQYF; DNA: TGCGCCAGCAGCTTGGGCGTGGACTTCCCCGAGACCCAGTACTTC
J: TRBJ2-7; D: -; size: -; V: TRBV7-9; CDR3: CASSGVSTGEQYF; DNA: TGTGCCAGCAGCGGGGTCAGTACTGGCGAGCAGTACTTC
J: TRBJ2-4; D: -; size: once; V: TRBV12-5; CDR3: CASGLGRTHNIQYF; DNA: TGTGCTAGTGGTTTGGGAAGGACCCACAACATTCAGTACTTC
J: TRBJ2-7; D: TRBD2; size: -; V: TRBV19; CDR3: CASSIDGRLAAIPPHEQYF; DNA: TGTGCCAGTAGTATAGATGGCCGGCTAGCGGCAATCCCCCCTCACGAGCAGTACTTC
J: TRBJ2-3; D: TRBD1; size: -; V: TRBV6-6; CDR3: CASTGGKDTQYF; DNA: TGTGCCAGCACAGGGGGCAAAGATACGCAGTATTTT
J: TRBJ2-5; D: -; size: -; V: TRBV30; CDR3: CAWSGVGQGNQETQYF; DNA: TGTGCCTGGAGTGGGGTAGGGCAGGGAAACCAAGAGACCCAGTACTTC
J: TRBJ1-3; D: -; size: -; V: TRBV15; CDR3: CATSRDREGYSGNTIYF; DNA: TGTGCCACCAGCAGAGATAGGGAGGGATATTCTGGAAACACCATATATTTT
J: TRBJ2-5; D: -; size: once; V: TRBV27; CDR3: CASSFQGGETQYF; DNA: TGTGCCAGCAGTTTCCAGGGGGGGGAGACCCAGTACTTC
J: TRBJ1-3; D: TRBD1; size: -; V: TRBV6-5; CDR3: CASSYDRGLEGNTIYF; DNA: TGTGCCAGCAGCTACGACAGGGGGCTCGAGGGAAACACCATATATTTT
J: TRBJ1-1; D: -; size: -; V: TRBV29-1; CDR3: CSGHRVRGVEAFF; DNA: TGCAGCGGGCACAGGGTTCGCGGGGTTGAAGCTTTCTTT
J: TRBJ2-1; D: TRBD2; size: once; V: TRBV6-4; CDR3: CASGLAGSNEQFF; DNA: TGTGCCAGTGGACTAGCGGGAAGCAATGAGCAGTTCTTC
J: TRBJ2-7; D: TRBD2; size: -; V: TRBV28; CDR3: CAAEGLAGGLNEQYF; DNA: TGTGCCGCGGAGGGACTAGCGGGAGGCCTTAACGAGCAGTACTTC
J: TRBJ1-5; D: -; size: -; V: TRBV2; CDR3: CASSLQGNQPQHF; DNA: TGTGCCAGCAGTCTCCAGGGAAATCAGCCCCAGCATTTT
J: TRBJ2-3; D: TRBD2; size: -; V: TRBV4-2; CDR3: CASSQLSGAGGPDTQYF; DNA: TGTGCCAGCAGCCAACTTTCGGGCGCGGGGGGTCCAGATACGCAGTATTTT
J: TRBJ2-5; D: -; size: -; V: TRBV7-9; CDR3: CASIRAGAIQETQYF; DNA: TGTGCCAGCATCCGGGCAGGGGCGATCCAAGAGACCCAGTACTTC
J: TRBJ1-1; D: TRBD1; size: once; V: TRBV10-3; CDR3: CAISESRGRNTEAFF; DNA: TGTGCCATCAGTGAGTCGAGGGGGCGCAACACTGAAGCTTTCTTT
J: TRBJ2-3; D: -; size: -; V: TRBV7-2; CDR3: CASSLRADTQYF; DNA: TGTGCCAGCAGCTTAAGGGCGGATACGCAGTATTTT
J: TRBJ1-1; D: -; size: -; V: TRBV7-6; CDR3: CASSLRTANTEAFF; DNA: TGTGCCAGCAGCTTAAGGACAGCGAACACTGAAGCTTTCTTT
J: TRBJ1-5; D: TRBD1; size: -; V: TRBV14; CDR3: CASSHGQGQWTQHF; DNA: TGTGCCAGCAGCCACGGACAGGGCCAATGGACCCAGCATTTT
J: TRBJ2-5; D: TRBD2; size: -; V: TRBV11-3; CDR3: CASSPGGSSGSIETQYF; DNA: TGTGCCAGCAGCCCCGGAGGGTCTAGCGGGAGCATAGAGACCCAGTACTTC
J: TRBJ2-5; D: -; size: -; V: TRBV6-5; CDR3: CASSYSGNGETQYF; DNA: TGTGCCAGCAGTTACTCGGGAAACGGAGAGACCCAGTACTTC
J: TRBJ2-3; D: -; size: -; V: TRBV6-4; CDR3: CASSPLWEPTDTQYF; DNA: TGTGCCAGCAGTCCCCTGTGGGAGCCCACAGATACGCAGTATTTT
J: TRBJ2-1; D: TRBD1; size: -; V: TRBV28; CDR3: CASSSGGYSSYNEQFF; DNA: TGTGCCAGCAGTTCAGGGGGCTATAGCTCCTACAATGAGCAGTTCTTC
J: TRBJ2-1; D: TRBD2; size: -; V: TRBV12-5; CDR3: CASGLGSGRVPQSSYNEQFF; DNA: TGTGCTAGTGGTCTAGGAAGCGGGAGGGTCCCCCAGAGCTCCTACAATGAGCAGTTCTTC
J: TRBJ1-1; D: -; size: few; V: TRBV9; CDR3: CASSVWDVNTEAFF; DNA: TGTGCCAGCAGCGTCTGGGACGTGAACACTGAAGCTTTCTTT
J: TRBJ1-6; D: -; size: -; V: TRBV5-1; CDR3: CASQDSYNSPLHF; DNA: TGCGCCAGCCAGGACAGCTATAATTCACCCCTCCACTTT
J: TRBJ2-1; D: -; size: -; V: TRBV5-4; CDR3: CASSLRGAYYNEQFF; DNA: TGTGCCAGCAGCTTGAGGGGGGCTTACTACAATGAGCAGTTCTTC
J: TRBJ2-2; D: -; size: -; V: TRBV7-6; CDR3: CASSFGTTKTGELFF; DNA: TGTGCCAGCAGCTTTGGGACAACGAAAACCGGGGAGCTGTTTTTT
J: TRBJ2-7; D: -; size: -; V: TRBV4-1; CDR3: CASSQDRDSANYEQYF; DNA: TGCGCCAGCAGCCAAGATAGGGACTCCGCTAACTACGAGCAGTACTTC
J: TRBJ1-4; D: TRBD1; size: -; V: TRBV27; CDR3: CASSRQGAGEKLFF; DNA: TGTGCCAGCAGCCGACAGGGGGCGGGGGAAAAACTGTTTTTT
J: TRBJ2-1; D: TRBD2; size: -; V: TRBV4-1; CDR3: CASSHQTSGRASEQFF; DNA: TGCGCCAGCAGCCACCAGACTAGCGGGAGGGCCAGTGAGCAGTTCTTC
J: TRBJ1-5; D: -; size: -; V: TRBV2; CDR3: CASSEFRGGNQPQHF; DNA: TGTGCCAGCAGTGAATTCCGAGGGGGCAATCAGCCCCAGCATTTT
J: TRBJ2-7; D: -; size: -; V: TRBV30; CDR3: CACLRGGYYEQYF; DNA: TGTGCCTGTTTAAGGGGGGGCTATTACGAGCAGTACTTC
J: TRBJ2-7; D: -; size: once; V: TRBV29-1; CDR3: CSVGRVGEQYF; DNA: TGCAGCGTCGGCAGGGTGGGGGAGCAGTACTTC
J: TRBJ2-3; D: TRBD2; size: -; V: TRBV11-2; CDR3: CASRSSGGSGTDTQYF; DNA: TGTGCCAGCCGGTCCAGTGGCGGGAGTGGCACAGATACGCAGTATTTT
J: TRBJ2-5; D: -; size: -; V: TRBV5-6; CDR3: CASSQANREGETQYF; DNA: TGTGCCAGCAGCCAGGCGAACAGGGAGGGAGAGACCCAGTACTTC
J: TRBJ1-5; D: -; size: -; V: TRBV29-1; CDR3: CSVAEGFLGNQPQHF; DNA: TGCAGCGTTGCTGAGGGGTTCTTGGGCAATCAGCCCCAGCATTTT
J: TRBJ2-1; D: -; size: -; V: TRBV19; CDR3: CASSIAAGSSYNEQFF; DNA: TGTGCCAGTAGTATAGCGGCGGGTAGCTCCTACAATGAGCAGTTCTTC